This is a list of T cell receptor beta chains from one sample in a study of blood T cell repertoires in COVID-19. Some clones are missing from TCRdb's copy, which holds only in-frame ones; the method was immunoSEQ multiplex PCR. Of under 250,000 clones listed, 86% are singletons. The sample comprised peripheral blood. The receptors were gathered from an elderly woman with COVID-19, enrolled during active disease. CDR3s include the opening cysteine and the closing phenylalanine or tryptophan. The D gene is left open where the match is weak. Not all rows give a size; the values are once, few, many and, for expanded clones, a class.

J gene | D gene | clone size | V gene | CDR3 DNA | CDR3 protein
TRBJ1-1 | . | . | TRBV10-3 | TGTGCCATCAGTAAACAGGGACGTGAGACTGAAGCTTTCTTT | CAISKQGRETEAFF
TRBJ1-2 | . | . | TRBV5-1 | TGCGCCAGCAGCTCAGCCCAGGCTGGTGGGGCTGGTGGCTACACCTTC | CASSSAQAGGAGGYTF
TRBJ1-1 | TRBD1 | . | TRBV7-9 | TGTGCCAGCAGCTTTGGGGGACAGCCGAACACTGAAGCTTTCTTT | CASSFGGQPNTEAFF
TRBJ2-1 | . | once | TRBV3-1/TRBV3-2 | TGTGCCAGCAGCCAAGTTTTAACCTACAATGAGCAGTTCTTC | CASSQVLTYNEQFF
TRBJ2-7 | TRBD2 | . | TRBV6-2/TRBV6-3 | TGTGCCAGCAGTTACGAGCGGGGACCCTACGAGCAGTACTTC | CASSYERGPYEQYF
TRBJ1-1 | . | . | TRBV7-2 | TGTGCCAGCAGCTTAAGCATGAACACTGAAGCTTTCTTT | CASSLSMNTEAFF
TRBJ1-1 | . | . | TRBV24-1 | TGTGCCACCAAGGGGTCCATGAACACTGAAGCTTTCTTT | CATKGSMNTEAFF
TRBJ2-3 | . | once | TRBV3-1/TRBV3-2 | TGTGCCAGCAGCCAGGGGCTACAGGAGAATACGCAGTATTTT | CASSQGLQENTQYF
TRBJ2-3 | . | . | TRBV9 | TGTGCCAGCAGCGTTTGGGACTCCGGCACAGATACGCAGTATTTT | CASSVWDSGTDTQYF
TRBJ2-7 | . | once | TRBV29-1 | TGCAGCGTGAAAGGGAGCTCCTACGAGCAGTACTTC | CSVKGSSYEQYF
TRBJ2-7 | . | . | TRBV12-3/TRBV12-4 | TGTGCCAGCACCGCGAGCTCCTACGAGCAGTACTTC | CASTASSYEQYF
TRBJ1-2 | . | once | TRBV6-5 | TGTGCCAGCAGTTACTCAACCTCCCAGGCAACGGCTGGCTACACCTTC | CASSYSTSQATAGYTF
TRBJ1-1 | . | . | TRBV27 | TGTGCCAGCACCGCCCCCTCTGGGGGCCGATACACTGAAGCTTTCTTT | CASTAPSGGRYTEAFF
TRBJ2-3 | . | . | TRBV5-1 | TGCGCCAGCAGCTTGAGGGGAGACAGGAGTAGCACAGATACGCAGTATTTT | CASSLRGDRSSTDTQYF
TRBJ1-1 | . | . | TRBV11-2 | TGTGCCAGCAGCTTAGATCCTAACACTGAAGCTTTCTTT | CASSLDPNTEAFF
TRBJ2-3 | TRBD2 | . | TRBV3-1/TRBV3-2 | TGTGCCAGCAGCCAAGACAGGACTAGCGGGAGTCCCTGGGATACGCAGTATTTT | CASSQDRTSGSPWDTQYF
TRBJ2-3 | TRBD1 | . | TRBV25-1 | TGTGCCAGCAGTGAATTCAGGACAGGGACTAGCACAGATACGCAGTATTTT | CASSEFRTGTSTDTQYF
TRBJ2-5 | . | . | TRBV7-9 | TGTGCCAGCAGCTTAGGTCCAGGGACCCAGTACTTC | CASSLGPGTQYF
TRBJ2-7 | . | . | TRBV6-6 | TGTGCCAGCAGTTACTCAGCAGGGAATCTTTACGAGCAGTACTTC | CASSYSAGNLYEQYF
TRBJ1-6 | TRBD1 | . | TRBV7-2 | TGTGCCAGCAGCTTAGTAGGGACAGGGGGTTCGCCCCTCCACTTT | CASSLVGTGGSPLHF
TRBJ2-5 | TRBD2 | . | TRBV28 | TGTGCCAGCAGTTCCGGGACTAGCGGTTACCAAGAGACCCAGTACTTC | CASSSGTSGYQETQYF
TRBJ1-1 | TRBD1 | once | TRBV10-2 | TGCGCCAGCAGTGAGATCCTCGGACAGGTGGGGACTGAAGCTTTCTTT | CASSEILGQVGTEAFF
TRBJ2-5 | . | . | TRBV5-8 | TGTGCCAGCAGCTTGGTCCGGGAGACCCAGTACTTC | CASSLVRETQYF
TRBJ1-1 | . | . | TRBV7-9 | TGTGCCAGCAGCCATAATCTGGGGGGGAACACTGAAGCTTTCTTT | CASSHNLGGNTEAFF
TRBJ1-2 | . | . | TRBV3-1/TRBV3-2 | TGTGCCAGCAGCCAACAGGACGTCGGGGGTAATGGCTACACCTTC | CASSQQDVGGNGYTF
TRBJ2-3 | TRBD2 | . | TRBV24-1 | TGTGCCACCAGTGATTTGCTAGCGGGGAACACAGATACGCAGTATTTT | CATSDLLAGNTDTQYF
TRBJ2-1 | TRBD2 | . | TRBV19 | TGTGCCAGTAGTCCGACTAGCGGGGGCTCCTACAATGAGCAGTTCTTC | CASSPTSGGSYNEQFF
TRBJ1-1 | . | . | TRBV18 | TGTGCCAGCGCACCAGGTGTAGGGGTGACTGAAGCTTTCTTT | CASAPGVGVTEAFF
TRBJ2-4 | . | . | TRBV3-1/TRBV3-2 | TGTGCCAGCAGCCAAGAGCGGCTTATATTAGCCAAAAACATTCAGTACTTC | CASSQERLILAKNIQYF
TRBJ1-1 | . | . | TRBV4-1 | TGCGCCAGCAGCTCAGAGCAGGGTTTCAAAGCTTTCTTT | CASSSEQGFKAFF
TRBJ2-3 | TRBD2 | . | TRBV18 | TGTGCCAGCTCACTCGGAGTTAGCGGGGGATCAGATACGCAGTATTTT | CASSLGVSGGSDTQYF
TRBJ2-3 | TRBD2 | . | TRBV7-2 | TGTGCCAGCAGCTTAGATGGGACTAGCGCGGATACGCAGTATTTT | CASSLDGTSADTQYF
TRBJ1-1 | . | . | TRBV19 | TGTGCCAGTCGGACAACCAGGGATGGCACTGAAGCTTTCTTT | CASRTTRDGTEAFF
TRBJ2-2 | . | . | TRBV6-6 | TGTGCCAGCAGCCCTTCGGCCGGGGAGCTGTTTTTT | CASSPSAGELFF
TRBJ1-4 | . | . | TRBV10-3 | TGTGCCATCAGTGAGTCATGGGCGGGGGATGAAAAACTGTTTTTT | CAISESWAGDEKLFF
TRBJ1-2 | . | . | TRBV20-1 | TGCAGTGCTAGTTTCCAGGGTCGGGGCTACACCTTC | CSASFQGRGYTF
TRBJ2-7 | . | . | TRBV10-2 | TGCGCCAGCAGTGATCAGGGGCTAGGCGAGCAGTACTTC | CASSDQGLGEQYF
TRBJ1-1 | TRBD1 | . | TRBV28 | TGTGCCAGCAGTTTATCCAACGACAGGGGCGATACTGAAGCTTTCTTT | CASSLSNDRGDTEAFF
TRBJ2-7 | . | few | TRBV27 | TGTGCCAGCAGTTTATCTAGTGTAGCCTCCTACGAGCAGTACTTC | CASSLSSVASYEQYF
TRBJ1-1 | TRBD1 | . | TRBV5-4 | TGTGCCAGCAGCTCGGGACAGGGTAGTTCTGAAGCTTTCTTT | CASSSGQGSSEAFF
TRBJ2-5 | TRBD2 | . | TRBV4-2 | TGTGCCAGCAGCCAAGAAGGGGGGCGGGGGGTCCAAGAGACCCAGTACTTC | CASSQEGGRGVQETQYF
TRBJ1-1 | . | . | TRBV20-1 | TGCAGTGCTCCTTACCGGGAGAGAGCTTTCTTT | CSAPYRERAFF
TRBJ1-1 | . | . | TRBV5-1 | TGCGCCAGCAGCTTGTGGGAGACGAACACTGAAGCTTTCTTT | CASSLWETNTEAFF
TRBJ2-7 | TRBD2 | few | TRBV5-1 | TGCGCCAGCAGCCTCCCGGGACTAGGTACCAACGAGCAGTACTTC | CASSLPGLGTNEQYF
TRBJ2-1 | . | . | TRBV7-2 | TGTGCCAGCAGCTTAGATTCCCCAGGGGAGCAGTTCTTC | CASSLDSPGEQFF
TRBJ1-5 | TRBD1 | . | TRBV28 | TGTGCCAGCAGTTCATTAACAGGGGTAGGAAGGCCCCAGCATTTT | CASSSLTGVGRPQHF
TRBJ1-5 | TRBD1 | . | TRBV5-1 | TGCGCCAGCAGCCAGGGACAGGTGGGGCAGCCCCAGCATTTT | CASSQGQVGQPQHF
TRBJ1-1 | . | . | TRBV11-2 | TGTGCCAGCAGCTTAGGAGGCAGGGCTGAAGCTTTCTTT | CASSLGGRAEAFF
TRBJ2-7 | TRBD2 | . | TRBV4-3 | TGCGCCAGCAGCCAAGGGGCGGCTAGCGGGGGTGCTCAGTACTTC | CASSQGAASGGAQYF
TRBJ1-1 | . | . | TRBV19 | TGTGCCAGTAGTACCCAAGGCGGAGGGGTTGCTTTCTTT | CASSTQGGGVAFF
TRBJ1-1 | . | once | TRBV9 | TGTGCCAGCAGCCCATCACGGACAGCAAACACTGAAGCTTTCTTT | CASSPSRTANTEAFF
TRBJ2-3 | TRBD1 | . | TRBV6-5 | TGTGCCAGCAGTACCGACAGGGCGGTAGATACGCAGTATTTT | CASSTDRAVDTQYF